This TCR beta chain was obtained from a study of blood T cell repertoires in COVID-19. About the study: Whether acute or convalescent, the COVID-19 samples came from the United States, Italy and Spain. PBMCs, B-cell-depleted T cells, or T cells provided the cDNA or gDNA that made up the material.

The CDR3 sequence is 16 residues long. Losses at the gene ends were 2 bases for V and 1 base for J; bases not matched to a gene: 5. Germline V CDR1 and CDR2: SGHAT, FQNNGV. Original processing notes: Cell counts per sample came from amplifying reference gene primers. The repertoire was sequenced with immunoSEQ multiplex PCR; TCRdb's copy has only in-frame clones and lacks some. V, J and clone size derive from that table, while D and trimming were established from the DNA sequence. The sample shows about 210,000 clones, over 70% of them seen only once. The rearrangement uses TRBV11-2 and TRBJ1-1; 9 nucleotides agree with TRBD1. Sequencing was carried out using peripheral blood. The source of this sequence is a woman aged 45-59 years with acute or convalescent COVID-19. The CDR3 reads CASSLLLGQGNTEAFF. DNA for the CDR3: TGTGCCAGCAGCTTACTCCTGGGACAGGGGAACACTGAAGCTTTCTTT. The complete variable domain, with remaining parts taken from reference TRBV11-2 and TRBJ1-1, reads EAGVAQSPRYKIIEKRQSVAFWCNPISGHATLYWYQQILGQGPKLLIQFQNNGVVDDSQLPKDRFSAERLKGVDSTLKIQPAKLEDSAVYLCASSLLLGQGNTEAFFGQGTRLTVV.